A selection of T cell receptor beta chains follows, all from one sample in a study of blood T cell repertoires in COVID-19. Method: immunoSEQ multiplex PCR; TCRdb's copy keeps in-frame clones and lacks some. The data contain about 280,000 clones, approximately 83% of them singletons. The sequenced sample consisted of peripheral blood. The source is a young woman who had recovered from COVID-19. Both conserved end residues are part of each CDR3. Each record gives: clone size, D gene, J gene, V gene, CDR3 protein. D genes are given only for firm matches. Not every row has a clone size; where given, it reads once, few, many or a size class.

NA	NA	TRBJ1-5	TRBV6-1	CASSESRFGNQPQHF
NA	TRBD1	TRBJ1-6	TRBV6-6	CASSRNRDRRNSPLHF
once	NA	TRBJ1-6	TRBV5-5	CASRRVSNSPLHF
NA	NA	TRBJ1-4	TRBV27	CASSLDRLNEKLFF
NA	NA	TRBJ1-4	TRBV27	CASSRLIGVEKLFF
NA	NA	TRBJ1-2	TRBV19	CASSIDGRVHGYTF
NA	NA	TRBJ1-1	TRBV18	CASSPGGFTEAFF
once	NA	TRBJ2-6	TRBV10-3	CAISSSVSGANVLTF
once	NA	TRBJ1-1	TRBV19	CASSMSVSTEAFF
NA	TRBD2	TRBJ2-1	TRBV3-1/TRBV3-2	CASSPASGSYNEQFF
NA	TRBD1	TRBJ1-4	TRBV10-3	CAISDTGAPNEKLFF
once	TRBD2	TRBJ2-3	TRBV27	CASSTNSGVSTDTQYF
NA	TRBD2	TRBJ2-3	TRBV9	CASSDGTSGRARTDTQYF
NA	NA	TRBJ2-7	TRBV3-1/TRBV3-2	CASSRDSVDEQYF
NA	NA	TRBJ1-4	TRBV6-1	CASSEAVNMGARNEKLFF
NA	NA	TRBJ1-6	TRBV28	CASLGPGGNNSPLHF
NA	TRBD1	TRBJ2-7	TRBV5-1	CASSLATGQGYEQYF
NA	NA	TRBJ2-5	TRBV6-6	CASSILRGTQETQYF
few	NA	TRBJ1-6	TRBV7-9	CASSLGGADSPLHF
NA	TRBD1	TRBJ1-2	TRBV27	CASSLSGTGGYGYTF
NA	NA	TRBJ2-2	TRBV6-5	CASVQGWVGELFF
NA	NA	TRBJ2-6	TRBV2	CASSEAGAGANVLTF
NA	NA	TRBJ1-1	TRBV29-1	CSVVRGALTEAFF
NA	NA	TRBJ1-3	TRBV27	CASSFSPGSGNTIYF
NA	NA	TRBJ1-5	TRBV5-1	CASSPAGGTQPQHF
NA	TRBD1	TRBJ1-1	TRBV5-1	CASSFSGRGTTEAFF
NA	NA	TRBJ1-2	TRBV6-4	CASSSSGEMHYGYTF
NA	NA	TRBJ1-2	TRBV29-1	CSVEVRGARYTF
NA	NA	TRBJ1-5	TRBV27	CASSPNRKAFQPQHF
NA	TRBD2	TRBJ2-2	TRBV5-4	CASLAGGTGELFF
NA	TRBD1	TRBJ1-1	TRBV5-6	CASSLGQGLNTEAFF
NA	TRBD1	TRBJ1-1	TRBV29-1	CSVSTGAIEAFF
NA	NA	TRBJ2-7	TRBV21-1	CASSSNGRGWSYEQYF
NA	NA	TRBJ2-2	TRBV18	CASSPLPGINTGELFF
NA	NA	TRBJ2-7	TRBV7-2	CASSWQGMSSYEQYF
NA	TRBD1	TRBJ1-2	TRBV6-5	CASSTQGQGYGYTF
NA	TRBD2	TRBJ2-5	TRBV5-4	CASRKASGREDTQYF
NA	NA	TRBJ1-4	TRBV18	CASSPEAQVSEKLFF
NA	TRBD1	TRBJ2-7	TRBV28	CASSLQGDTYEQYF
NA	NA	TRBJ1-3	TRBV3-1/TRBV3-2	CASSPDFFSGNTIYF
NA	TRBD1	TRBJ2-7	TRBV6-5	CASSRNRDRVGEQYF
NA	NA	TRBJ1-1	TRBV5-1	CASSLRWRIGDTEAFF
NA	NA	TRBJ1-2	TRBV15	CATSRARDFYGYTF
NA	NA	TRBJ2-6	TRBV3-1/TRBV3-2	CASSQEKGGYGANVLTF
NA	NA	TRBJ2-5	TRBV25-1	CASSRRARGPQETQYF
once	NA	TRBJ1-1	TRBV12-3/TRBV12-4	CASRQGSYTEAFF
many	TRBD1	TRBJ2-7	TRBV6-2/TRBV6-3	CASSFPGQGAYEQYF
once	TRBD1	TRBJ2-1	TRBV19	CASSILQGAEQFF
NA	NA	TRBJ1-2	TRBV30	CAWRQDVDGYTF
NA	TRBD2	TRBJ2-5	TRBV11-2	CASSLMGLAGGRLETQYF
NA	NA	TRBJ2-7	TRBV4-2	CASSQVLGVGYEQYF
NA	NA	TRBJ2-7	TRBV2	CASRVQLPYEQYF
NA	NA	TRBJ2-1	TRBV6-5	CASRAGTGLYNEQFF
NA	NA	TRBJ2-7	TRBV7-2	CASSLLVSYEQYF
NA	NA	TRBJ2-7	TRBV7-9	CASSQGQSRNEQYF
NA	NA	TRBJ2-5	TRBV29-1	CSVDRVGAETQYF